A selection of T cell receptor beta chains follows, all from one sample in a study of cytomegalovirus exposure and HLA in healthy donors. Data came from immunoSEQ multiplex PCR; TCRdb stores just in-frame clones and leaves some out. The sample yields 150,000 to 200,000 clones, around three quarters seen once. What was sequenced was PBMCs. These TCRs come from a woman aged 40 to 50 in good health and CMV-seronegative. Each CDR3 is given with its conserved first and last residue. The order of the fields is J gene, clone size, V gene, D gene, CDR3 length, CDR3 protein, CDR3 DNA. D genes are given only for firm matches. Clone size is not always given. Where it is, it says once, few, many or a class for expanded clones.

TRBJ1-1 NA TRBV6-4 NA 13 CASRAEGHTEAFF TGTGCCAGCCGCGCGGAGGGACACACTGAAGCTTTCTTT
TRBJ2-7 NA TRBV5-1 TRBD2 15 CASSRTSGGSYEQYF TGCGCCAGCAGCCGGACTAGCGGGGGCTCCTACGAGCAGTACTTC
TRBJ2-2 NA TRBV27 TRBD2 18 CASSVQILAGANTGELFF TGTGCCAGCAGTGTCCAAATCCTAGCGGGTGCGAACACCGGGGAGCTGTTTTTT
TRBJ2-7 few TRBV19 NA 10 CATGSNEQYF TGTGCCACCGGGAGCAACGAGCAGTACTTC
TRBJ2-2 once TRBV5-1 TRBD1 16 CASSFRGQGFTGELFF TGCGCCAGCAGCTTCCGCGGACAGGGGTTCACCGGGGAGCTGTTTTTT
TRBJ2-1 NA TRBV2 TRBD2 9 CASGLDLFF TGTGCCAGCGGACTAGACCTGTTCTTC
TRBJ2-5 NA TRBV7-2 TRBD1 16 CASSLAFARGPETQYF TGTGCCAGCAGCTTAGCGTTCGCCAGGGGGCCGGAGACCCAGTACTTC
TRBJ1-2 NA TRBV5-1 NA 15 CASSPAPQGPTSYTF TGCGCCAGCAGCCCCGCTCCACAGGGCCCCACGAGCTACACCTTC
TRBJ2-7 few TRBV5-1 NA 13 CASSYWSSYEQYF TGCGCCAGCAGCTATTGGAGCTCCTACGAGCAGTACTTC
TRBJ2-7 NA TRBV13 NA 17 CASSLSDGGLRGGEQYF TGTGCCAGCAGCTTATCGGACGGCGGTCTACGAGGGGGCGAGCAGTACTTC